Listed below are T cell receptor beta chains from one sample, sequenced in a study of shared T cell receptors in the human thymus. TCRdb keeps only in-frame clones here, not all; method: immunoSEQ multiplex PCR. The sample includes roughly 550,000 clones, around 78% of them seen just once. This sample was shared with a second study, whose subject was human thymus T cells.

Sequenced sample: thymocytes. These receptors were taken from a boy in the first two years of life with a congenital heart defect. The CDR3 runs from the conserved cysteine through the conserved F or W. The D gene is left open where the match is weak. Clone size is shown for a subset of rows, as once, few, many or a class of expanded clone.

d_gene	abundance	j_gene	v_gene	CDR3aa	CDR3nt
TRBD1	.	TRBJ2-7	TRBV13	CASSANPGQGYEQYF	TGTGCCAGCAGCGCCAACCCGGGACAGGGTTACGAGCAGTACTTC
TRBD1	.	TRBJ2-5	TRBV10-1	CASSDPGGRETQYF	TGCGCCAGCAGTGACCCAGGGGGACGAGAGACCCAGTACTTC
TRBD2	.	TRBJ2-7	TRBV29-1	CSVGGGTSYEQYF	TGCAGCGTTGGGGGCGGGACTAGCTACGAGCAGTACTTC
.	.	TRBJ1-3	TRBV9	CASSVHVDPGSAFSGNTIYF	TGTGCCAGCAGCGTCCACGTTGACCCGGGGAGCGCCTTCTCTGGAAACACCATATATTTT
.	.	TRBJ1-1	TRBV5-1	CASSLERGEAFF	TGCGCCAGCAGCTTGGAACGGGGTGAAGCTTTCTTT
.	.	TRBJ2-5	TRBV7-6	CASSFRQFQETQYF	TGTGCCAGCAGCTTTAGACAGTTCCAAGAGACCCAGTACTTC
TRBD2	.	TRBJ2-1	TRBV2	CASSFTSGSYNEQFF	TGTGCCAGCAGTTTTACTAGCGGTTCCTACAATGAGCAGTTCTTC
.	.	TRBJ2-7	TRBV6-5	CASSYSGGQPYEQYF	TGTGCCAGCAGTTACTCGGGTGGACAGCCTTACGAGCAGTACTTC
TRBD2	.	TRBJ2-1	TRBV30	CAWSVRGGSSYNEQFF	TGTGCCTGGAGTGTACGCGGGGGAAGCTCCTACAATGAGCAGTTCTTC
TRBD1	.	TRBJ1-2	TRBV13	CASSVTGAHTF	TGTGCCAGCAGCGTAACAGGGGCTCACACCTTC
TRBD1	few	TRBJ2-3	TRBV2	CASRAPGQGFPDTQYF	TGTGCCAGCAGGGCACCGGGACAGGGGTTTCCAGATACGCAGTATTTT
TRBD2	.	TRBJ2-7	TRBV5-4	CASSRGLAGALIYEQYF	TGTGCCAGCAGCCGCGGACTAGCGGGAGCATTGATCTACGAGCAGTACTTC
TRBD2	once	TRBJ2-7	TRBV11-2	CASSPGGGRGRIQQYF	TGTGCCAGCAGCCCGGGGGGCGGGAGGGGCCGTATACAACAGTACTTC
.	.	TRBJ1-1	TRBV5-1	CASTSPGGNTEAFF	TGCGCCAGCACCTCACCAGGAGGGAACACTGAAGCTTTCTTT
.	.	TRBJ1-2	TRBV6-1	CASSERRQGLIRHGYTF	TGTGCCAGCAGTGAACGGCGGCAGGGGCTTATACGGCATGGCTACACCTTC
TRBD1	.	TRBJ1-2	TRBV7-9	CASSADRADYTF	TGTGCCAGCAGCGCGGACAGGGCCGACTACACCTTC
TRBD2	few	TRBJ2-7	TRBV28	CASSQPEGTSGEYEQYF	TGTGCCAGCAGTCAACCAGAAGGGACTAGCGGGGAGTACGAGCAGTACTTC
TRBD1	.	TRBJ1-1	TRBV5-5	CASSFCPLVVTGESTEAFF	TGTGCCAGCAGCTTCTGTCCTCTGGTCGTGACAGGGGAGAGCACTGAAGCTTTCTTT
.	.	TRBJ2-7	TRBV10-3	CATTGDSYEQYF	TGTGCCACCACCGGGGACTCGTACGAGCAGTACTTC
TRBD1	.	TRBJ2-7	TRBV29-1	CSVELSSRGLDEQYF	TGCAGCGTTGAACTTTCGAGCAGGGGGCTCGACGAGCAGTACTTC
.	.	TRBJ2-2	TRBV14	CASSQDEATETGELFF	TGTGCCAGCAGCCAAGATGAAGCGACAGAAACCGGGGAGCTGTTTTTT
TRBD2	.	TRBJ2-7	TRBV4-3	CASSQEGREGPKSSEQYF	TGCGCCAGCAGCCAAGAAGGGCGGGAGGGCCCCAAATCGTCCGAGCAGTACTTC
.	.	TRBJ2-2	TRBV7-3	CASSLLRPGMNTGELFF	TGTGCCAGCTCCCTTCTTCGCCCGGGGATGAACACCGGGGAGCTGTTTTTT
TRBD1	few	TRBJ1-4	TRBV5-4	CASSQRQGAMEKLFF	TGTGCCAGCAGCCAGAGACAGGGGGCGATGGAAAAACTGTTTTTT
TRBD1	.	TRBJ2-7	TRBV19	CASSIGTGYSHEQYF	TGTGCCAGTAGTATAGGGACAGGGTACTCCCACGAGCAGTACTTC
TRBD2	.	TRBJ2-1	TRBV5-8	CASSCEGTSRDNEQFF	TGTGCCAGCAGCTGCGAGGGGACTAGCCGGGACAATGAGCAGTTCTTC
.	.	TRBJ1-5	TRBV21-1	CASSKDDQVRHRGHQPQHF	TGTGCCAGCAGCAAAGACGATCAAGTGAGGCACAGGGGGCATCAGCCCCAGCATTTT
TRBD2	few	TRBJ2-1	TRBV19	CASSRASGNEQFF	TGTGCCAGTAGTCGGGCTAGCGGGAATGAGCAGTTCTTC
TRBD2	.	TRBJ2-1	TRBV12-5	CASGLRTSGSGYNEQFF	TGTGCTAGTGGTCTCCGGACTAGCGGGAGTGGATACAATGAGCAGTTCTTC
.	.	TRBJ2-1	TRBV5-5	CASSLGPGHGSNEQFF	TGTGCCAGCAGCTTGGGGCCAGGACACGGGAGCAATGAGCAGTTCTTC
.	.	TRBJ2-7	TRBV29-1	CSVLRGGPSDFYEQYF	TGCAGCGTTCTAAGAGGGGGACCAAGCGACTTTTACGAGCAGTACTTC
TRBD2	few	TRBJ2-1	TRBV7-8	CASSYRLASYNEQFF	TGTGCCAGCAGCTACAGACTAGCCTCCTACAATGAGCAGTTCTTC
.	.	TRBJ1-1	TRBV7-3	CASSHSGGTEAFF	TGTGCCAGCAGCCACAGCGGGGGGACTGAAGCTTTCTTT
.	.	TRBJ2-1	TRBV19	CASSIGGGGYNEQFF	TGTGCCAGTAGTATAGGGGGAGGGGGATACAATGAGCAGTTCTTC
.	.	TRBJ2-1	TRBV9	CASSPDGVFWEYNEQFF	TGTGCCAGCAGCCCCGATGGGGTCTTTTGGGAGTACAATGAGCAGTTCTTC
TRBD1	.	TRBJ1-2	TRBV30	CALRTGPLANYGYTF	TGTGCCTTACGGACAGGACCCCTCGCTAACTATGGCTACACCTTC
.	.	TRBJ2-7	TRBV2	CASSGYYEQYF	TGTGCCAGCAGTGGTTACTACGAGCAGTACTTC
TRBD1	.	TRBJ1-2	TRBV15	CATSRDAGTGNGYTF	TGTGCCACCAGCAGAGATGCCGGGACAGGAAATGGCTACACCTTC
.	.	TRBJ2-7	TRBV6-6	CASKGLRAYEQYF	TGTGCCAGCAAGGGGCTGCGAGCCTACGAGCAGTACTTC
TRBD2	.	TRBJ2-1	TRBV27	CASAVDLAGLSNEQFF	TGTGCCAGCGCCGTTGACCTAGCGGGATTGAGCAATGAGCAGTTCTTC
.	.	TRBJ2-3	TRBV2	CASGGGTLTDTQYF	TGTGCCAGCGGAGGAGGGACCCTCACAGATACGCAGTATTTT
.	.	TRBJ1-1	TRBV5-1	CASSLGQGRVDTEAFF	TGCGCCAGCAGCTTGGGCCAGGGCCGAGTGGACACTGAAGCTTTCTTT
.	.	TRBJ2-7	TRBV6-5	CASSPTGEGQYF	TGTGCCAGCAGCCCGACAGGGGAGGGGCAGTACTTC
TRBD2	.	TRBJ2-7	TRBV5-4	CASSAPGLGGLEQYF	TGTGCCAGCAGCGCCCCGGGACTAGGGGGGTTGGAGCAGTACTTC
.	.	TRBJ2-7	TRBV7-9	CASRPGVPLYEQYF	TGTGCCAGCAGGCCCGGAGTCCCCCTCTACGAGCAGTACTTC
.	.	TRBJ2-5	TRBV6-6	CASRCEREETQYF	TGTGCCAGCAGATGTGAGAGGGAAGAGACCCAGTACTTC
.	.	TRBJ2-7	TRBV25-1	CASPRPVVVQYF	TGTGCCAGCCCGAGGCCCGTAGTCGTGCAGTACTTC
TRBD1	.	TRBJ2-7	TRBV7-8	CASSLVGGRGPHEQYF	TGTGCCAGCAGCTTAGTGGGAGGCAGGGGGCCCCACGAGCAGTACTTC
.	.	TRBJ2-7	TRBV2	CASRLIIYEQYF	TGTGCCAGTCGACTGATTATATACGAGCAGTACTTC
.	few	TRBJ2-7	TRBV4-3	CASSQEAGGTYEQYF	TGCGCCAGCAGCCAAGAGGCAGGCGGGACCTACGAGCAGTACTTC
.	.	TRBJ1-1	TRBV19	CASSIIPQNEAFF	TGTGCCAGTAGTATAATTCCCCAGAATGAAGCTTTCTTT
TRBD1	.	TRBJ2-6	TRBV2	CASRLDRRSGANVLTF	TGTGCCAGCAGATTGGACAGGCGCTCTGGGGCCAACGTCCTGACTTTC
.	.	TRBJ1-2	TRBV6-6	CASSYGQLNYGYTF	TGTGCCAGCAGTTACGGGCAGCTGAACTATGGCTACACCTTC
.	.	TRBJ2-7	TRBV6-5	CASSYRRGAGEQYF	TGTGCCAGCAGTTACCGCCGTGGGGCAGGTGAGCAGTACTTC
.	once	TRBJ2-3	TRBV25-1	CASSLRTDTQYF	TGTGCCAGCAGCTTGAGAACAGATACGCAGTATTTT